This paragraph reports one T cell receptor beta chain. Its antigen remains unknown. The sample belongs to a study of cytomegalovirus exposure and HLA in healthy donors. General study findings and limits: Information on immune exposure was restricted to one variable (CMV serostatus).

The PCR was carried out with 60 Vbeta primers and 13 Jbeta primers. The assay was immunoSEQ multiplex PCR, and TCRdb's table has in-frame clones only and misses some. The table has 120,000 or so clones, 76% seen once; the top ten hold 13%. This CDR3 has 18 residues. Germline lookup yields CDR1 MDHEN and CDR2 SYDVKM. Sample: PBMCs. This TCR was sampled from a man under 40 in good health and CMV-seropositive. The chain couples TRBV28 to TRBJ2-5; 16 nucleotides line up with TRBD2. The J call could be wrong; TRBJ2-7 is a better fit for the DNA end. CDR3 sequence reads: CASSLHSGLAGGLYEQYF. As DNA, the CDR3 is TGTGCCAGCAGTCTTCACTCGGGACTAGCGGGGGGGTTGTACGAGCAGTACTTC.